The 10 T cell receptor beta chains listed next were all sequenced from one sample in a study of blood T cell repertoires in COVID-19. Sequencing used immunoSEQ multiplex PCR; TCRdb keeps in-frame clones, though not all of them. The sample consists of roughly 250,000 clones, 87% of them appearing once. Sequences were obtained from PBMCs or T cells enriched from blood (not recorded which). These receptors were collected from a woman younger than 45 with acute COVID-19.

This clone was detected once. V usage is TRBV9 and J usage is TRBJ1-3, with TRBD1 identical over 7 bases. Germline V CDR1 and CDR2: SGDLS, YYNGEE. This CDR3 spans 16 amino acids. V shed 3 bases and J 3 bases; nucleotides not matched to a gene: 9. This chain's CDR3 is CASSDRDSIDGNTIYF. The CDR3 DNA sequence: TGTGCCAGCAGCGACCGGGACAGCATTGATGGAAACACCATATATTTT.

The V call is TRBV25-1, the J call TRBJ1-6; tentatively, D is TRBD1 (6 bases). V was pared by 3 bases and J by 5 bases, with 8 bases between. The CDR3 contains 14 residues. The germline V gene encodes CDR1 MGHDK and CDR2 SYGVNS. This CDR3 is CASSEGANNSPLHF. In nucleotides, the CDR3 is TGTGCCAGCAGTGAGGGGGCCAATAATTCACCCCTCCACTTT.

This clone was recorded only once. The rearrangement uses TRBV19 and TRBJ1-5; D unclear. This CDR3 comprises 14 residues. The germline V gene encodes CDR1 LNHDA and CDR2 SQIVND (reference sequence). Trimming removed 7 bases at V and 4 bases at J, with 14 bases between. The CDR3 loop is CASTVMGANQPQHF. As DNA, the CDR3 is TGTGCCAGTACCGTCATGGGAGCGAATCAGCCCCAGCATTTT.

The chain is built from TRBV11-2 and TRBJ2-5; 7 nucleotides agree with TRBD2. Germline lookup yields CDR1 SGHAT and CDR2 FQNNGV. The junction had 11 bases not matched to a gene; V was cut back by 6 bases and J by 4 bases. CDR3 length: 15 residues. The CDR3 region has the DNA TGTGCCAGCAGACCACGGGAGACGGGGGGAGAGACCCAGTACTTC. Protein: CASRPRETGGETQYF.

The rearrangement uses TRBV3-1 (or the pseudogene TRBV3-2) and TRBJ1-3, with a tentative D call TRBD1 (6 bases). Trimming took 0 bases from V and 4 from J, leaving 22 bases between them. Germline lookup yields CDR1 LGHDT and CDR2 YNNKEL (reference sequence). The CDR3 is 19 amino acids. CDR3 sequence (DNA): TGTGCCAGCAGCCAAGATTGGCCCGGTGCAGGGGCAGAAGGAAACACCATATATTTT. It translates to CASSQDWPGAGAEGNTIYF.

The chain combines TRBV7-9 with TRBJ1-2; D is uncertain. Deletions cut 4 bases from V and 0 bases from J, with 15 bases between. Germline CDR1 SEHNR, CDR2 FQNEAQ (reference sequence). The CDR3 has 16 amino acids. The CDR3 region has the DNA TGTGCCAGCAGCTGGTGGAGGCCTACATCTAACTATGGCTACACCTTC. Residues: CASSWWRPTSNYGYTF.

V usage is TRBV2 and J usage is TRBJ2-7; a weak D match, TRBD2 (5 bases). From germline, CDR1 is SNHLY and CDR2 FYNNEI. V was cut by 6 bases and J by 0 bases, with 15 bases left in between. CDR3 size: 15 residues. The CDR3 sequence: CASSGSWESSYEQYF. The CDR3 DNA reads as TGTGCCAGCAGCGGAAGCTGGGAGTCCTCCTACGAGCAGTACTTC.

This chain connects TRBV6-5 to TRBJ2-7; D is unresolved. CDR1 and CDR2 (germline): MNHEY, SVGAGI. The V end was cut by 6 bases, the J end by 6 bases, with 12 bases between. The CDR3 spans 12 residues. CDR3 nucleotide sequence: TGTGCCAGCAGGACCACTACCCTCGAGCAGTACTTC. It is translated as CASRTTTLEQYF.

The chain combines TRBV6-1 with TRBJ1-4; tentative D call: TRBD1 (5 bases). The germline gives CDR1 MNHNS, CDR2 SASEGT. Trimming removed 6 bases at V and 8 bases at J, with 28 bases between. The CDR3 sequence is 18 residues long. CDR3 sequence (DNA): TGTGCCAGCAGCGAAAACGACCACCAGGGAGGGTCCCTGGAAAAACTGTTTTTT. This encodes CASSENDHQGGSLEKLFF.

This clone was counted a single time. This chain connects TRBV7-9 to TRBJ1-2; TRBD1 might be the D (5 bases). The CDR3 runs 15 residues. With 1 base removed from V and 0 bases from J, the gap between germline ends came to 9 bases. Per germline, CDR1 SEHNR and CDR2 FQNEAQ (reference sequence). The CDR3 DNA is TGTGCCAGCAGCTTAGGCAGGGCCTCTAACTATGGCTACACCTTC. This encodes CASSLGRASNYGYTF.